Sequencing of this T cell receptor (beta chain) was carried out in a study of cytomegalovirus exposure and HLA in healthy donors. Germline V gives CDR1 SGHAT, CDR2 FQNNGV. The CDR3 spans 14 residues. The V end was cut by 1 base, the J end by 3 bases, with 10 bases between. 13 Jbeta primers and 60 Vbeta primers were used for the PCR. The method was immunoSEQ multiplex PCR; TCRdb's version includes in-frame clones alone and lacks a portion of them. The table records 180,000 or so clones, about four fifths of them present only once. The sample comprised PBMCs. The TCR sequence derives from a man aged 35 to 55 in good health and CMV-seronegative. This chain joins TRBV11-2 and TRBJ2-7; no clear D gene. CDR3 nucleotides: TGTGCCAGCAGCTTAGGTAGTAGACACTACGAGCAGTACTTC. Protein sequence: CASSLGSRHYEQYF.